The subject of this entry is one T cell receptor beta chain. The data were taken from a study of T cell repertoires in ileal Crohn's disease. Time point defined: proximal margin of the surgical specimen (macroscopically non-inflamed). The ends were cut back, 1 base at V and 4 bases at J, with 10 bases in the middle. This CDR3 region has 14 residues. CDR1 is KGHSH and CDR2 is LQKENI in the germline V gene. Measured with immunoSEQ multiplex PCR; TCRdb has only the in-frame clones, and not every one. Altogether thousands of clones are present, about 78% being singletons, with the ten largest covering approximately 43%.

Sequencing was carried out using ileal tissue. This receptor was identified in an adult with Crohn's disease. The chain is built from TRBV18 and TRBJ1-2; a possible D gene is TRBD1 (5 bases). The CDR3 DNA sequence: TGTGCCAGCTCACCACTCAAAGGGGCCTATGGCTACACCTTC. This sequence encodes CASSPLKGAYGYTF.